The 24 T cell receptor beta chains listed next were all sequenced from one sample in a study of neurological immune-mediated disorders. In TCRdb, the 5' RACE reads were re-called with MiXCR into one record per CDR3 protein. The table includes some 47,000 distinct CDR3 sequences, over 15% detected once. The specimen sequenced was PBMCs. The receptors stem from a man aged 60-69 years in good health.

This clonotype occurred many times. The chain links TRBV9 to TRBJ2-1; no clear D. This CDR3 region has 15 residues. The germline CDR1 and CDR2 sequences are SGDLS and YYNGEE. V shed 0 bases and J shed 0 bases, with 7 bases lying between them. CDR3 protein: CASSVGMSSYNEQFF. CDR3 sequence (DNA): TGTGCCAGCAGCGTAGGGATGAGCTCCTACAATGAGCAGTTCTTC.

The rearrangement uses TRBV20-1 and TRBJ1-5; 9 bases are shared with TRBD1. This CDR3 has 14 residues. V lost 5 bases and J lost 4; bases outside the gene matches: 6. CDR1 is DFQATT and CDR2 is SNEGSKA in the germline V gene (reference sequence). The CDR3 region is CSASRTGENQPQHF. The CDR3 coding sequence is TGCAGTGCTTCGCGGACAGGGGAGAATCAGCCCCAGCATTTT.

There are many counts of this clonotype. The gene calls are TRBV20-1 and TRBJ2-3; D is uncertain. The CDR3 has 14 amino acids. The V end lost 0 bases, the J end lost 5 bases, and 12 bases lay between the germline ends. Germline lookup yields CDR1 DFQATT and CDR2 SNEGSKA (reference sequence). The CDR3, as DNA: TGCAGTGCTAGAGAGTCAGCTGGGCGAGATACGCAGTATTTT. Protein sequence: CSARESAGRDTQYF.

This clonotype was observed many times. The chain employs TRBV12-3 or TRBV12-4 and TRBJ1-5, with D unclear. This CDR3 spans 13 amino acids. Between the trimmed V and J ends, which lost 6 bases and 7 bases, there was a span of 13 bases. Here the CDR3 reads CASSRTRAQPQHF. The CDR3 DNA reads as TGTGCCAGCAGCCGGACTAGGGCACAGCCCCAGCATTTT.

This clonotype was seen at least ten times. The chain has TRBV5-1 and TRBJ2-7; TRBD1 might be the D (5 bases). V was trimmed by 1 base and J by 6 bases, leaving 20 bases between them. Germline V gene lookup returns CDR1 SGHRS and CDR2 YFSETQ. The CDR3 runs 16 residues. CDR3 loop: CASSLWGAVGASEQYF. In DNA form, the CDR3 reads TGCGCCAGCAGCTTGTGGGGCGCGGTTGGGGCCTCCGAGCAGTACTTC.

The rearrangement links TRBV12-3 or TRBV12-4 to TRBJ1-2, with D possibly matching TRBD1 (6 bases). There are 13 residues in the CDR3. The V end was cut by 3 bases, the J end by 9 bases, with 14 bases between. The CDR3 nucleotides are TGTGCCAGCAGTTTCGTAGGGGGAATTAGCTACACCTTC. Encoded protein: CASSFVGGISYTF.

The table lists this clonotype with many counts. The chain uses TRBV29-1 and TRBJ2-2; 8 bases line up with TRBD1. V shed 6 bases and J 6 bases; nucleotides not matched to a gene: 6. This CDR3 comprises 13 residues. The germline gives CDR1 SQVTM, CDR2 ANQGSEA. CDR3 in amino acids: CSVDGQGSGELFF. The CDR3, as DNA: TGCAGCGTCGACGGACAGGGCTCCGGGGAGCTGTTTTTT.

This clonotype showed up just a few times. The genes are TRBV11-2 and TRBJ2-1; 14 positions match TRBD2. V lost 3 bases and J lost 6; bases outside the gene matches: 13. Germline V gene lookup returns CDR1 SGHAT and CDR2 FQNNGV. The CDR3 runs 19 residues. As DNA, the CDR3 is TGTGCCAGCAGCTTGGGTGCCGGACTAGCGGGAGGTTTAGGCAATGAGCAGTTCTTC. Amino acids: CASSLGAGLAGGLGNEQFF.

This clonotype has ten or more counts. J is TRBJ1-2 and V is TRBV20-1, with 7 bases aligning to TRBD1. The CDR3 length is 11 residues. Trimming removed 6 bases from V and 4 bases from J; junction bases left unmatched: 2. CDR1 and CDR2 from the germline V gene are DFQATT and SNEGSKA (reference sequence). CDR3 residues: CSAAGGYGYTF. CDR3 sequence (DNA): TGCAGTGCCGCAGGGGGCTATGGCTACACCTTC.

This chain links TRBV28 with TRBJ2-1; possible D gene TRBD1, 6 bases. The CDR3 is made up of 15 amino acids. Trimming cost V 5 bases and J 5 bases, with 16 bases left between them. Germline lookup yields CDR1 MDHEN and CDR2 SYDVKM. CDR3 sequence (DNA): TGTGCCAGCAGTCCACTGGGGGCTCCTCACAATGAGCAGTTCTTC. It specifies CASSPLGAPHNEQFF.

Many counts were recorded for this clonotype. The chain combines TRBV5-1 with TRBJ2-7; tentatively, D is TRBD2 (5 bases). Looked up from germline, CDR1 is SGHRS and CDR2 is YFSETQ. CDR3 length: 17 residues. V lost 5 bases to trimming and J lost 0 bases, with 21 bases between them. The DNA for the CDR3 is TGCGCCAGCAGACAGATCCCCAGCGGCATACGCTCCTACGAGCAGTACTTC. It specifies CASRQIPSGIRSYEQYF.

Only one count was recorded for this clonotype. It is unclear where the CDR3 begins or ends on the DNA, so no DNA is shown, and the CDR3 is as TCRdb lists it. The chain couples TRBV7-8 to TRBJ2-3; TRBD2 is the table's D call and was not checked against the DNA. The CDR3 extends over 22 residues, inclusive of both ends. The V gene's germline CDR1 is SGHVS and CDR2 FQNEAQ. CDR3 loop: CASSFYICSARGIAGGPDTQYF.

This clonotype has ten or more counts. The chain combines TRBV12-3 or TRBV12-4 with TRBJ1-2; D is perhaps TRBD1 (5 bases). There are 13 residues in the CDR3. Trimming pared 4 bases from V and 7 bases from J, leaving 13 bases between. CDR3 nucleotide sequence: TGTGCCAGCAGTTCGACGACCGGGGGTGGCTACACCTTC. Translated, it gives CASSSTTGGGYTF.

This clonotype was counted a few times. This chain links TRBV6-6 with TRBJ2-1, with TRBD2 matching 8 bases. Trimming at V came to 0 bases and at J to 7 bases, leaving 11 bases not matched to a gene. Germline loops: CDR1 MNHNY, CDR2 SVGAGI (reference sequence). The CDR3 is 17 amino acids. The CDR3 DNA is TGTGCCAGCAGTTACTCGATCGGGGGGGGGGCTTGGAATGAGCAGTTCTTC. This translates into CASSYSIGGGAWNEQFF.

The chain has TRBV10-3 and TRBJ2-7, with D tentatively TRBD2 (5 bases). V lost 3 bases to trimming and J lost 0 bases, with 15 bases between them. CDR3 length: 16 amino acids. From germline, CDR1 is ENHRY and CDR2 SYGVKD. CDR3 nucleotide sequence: TGTGCCATCAGTGATGGCGGGTCACTGAGCTCCTACGAGCAGTACTTC. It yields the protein CAISDGGSLSSYEQYF.

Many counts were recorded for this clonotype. The CDR3 region has the DNA TGTGCCAGCAGCGGGCGTTACAATGAGCAGTTCTTC. Encoded protein: CASSGRYNEQFF. This rearrangement joins TRBV27 to TRBJ2-1; D gene uncertain. V was cut by 6 bases and J by 4 bases, with 7 bases left in between. CDR3 length: 12 residues. Germline V lookup: CDR1 MNHEY, CDR2 SMNVEV (reference sequence).

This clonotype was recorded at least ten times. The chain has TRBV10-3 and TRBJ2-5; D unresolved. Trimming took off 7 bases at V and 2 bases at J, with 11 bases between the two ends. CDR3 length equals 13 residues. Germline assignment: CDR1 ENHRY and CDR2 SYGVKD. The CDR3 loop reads CAIKTEQQETQYF. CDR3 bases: TGTGCCATCAAAACGGAACAACAAGAGACCCAGTACTTC.

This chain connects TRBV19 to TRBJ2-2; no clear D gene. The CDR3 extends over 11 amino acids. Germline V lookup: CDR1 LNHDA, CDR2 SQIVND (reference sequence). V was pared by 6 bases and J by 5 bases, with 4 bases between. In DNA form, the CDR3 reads TGTGCCAGTAGCGGGACCGGGGAGCTGTTTTTT. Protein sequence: CASSGTGELFF.

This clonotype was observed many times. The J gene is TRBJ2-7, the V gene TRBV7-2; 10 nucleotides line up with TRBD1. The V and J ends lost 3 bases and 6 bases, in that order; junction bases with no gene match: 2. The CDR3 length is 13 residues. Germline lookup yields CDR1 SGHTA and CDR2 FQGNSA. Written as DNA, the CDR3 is TGTGCCAGCAGCTTGGACAGGGGGATCGAGCAGTACTTC. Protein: CASSLDRGIEQYF.

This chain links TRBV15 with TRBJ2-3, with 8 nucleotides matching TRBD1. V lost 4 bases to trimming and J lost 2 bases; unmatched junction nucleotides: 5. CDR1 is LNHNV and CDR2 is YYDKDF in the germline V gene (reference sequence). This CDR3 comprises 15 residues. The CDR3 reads CATSIGQGTTDTQYF. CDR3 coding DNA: TGTGCCACCAGCATTGGACAGGGAACCACAGATACGCAGTATTTT.

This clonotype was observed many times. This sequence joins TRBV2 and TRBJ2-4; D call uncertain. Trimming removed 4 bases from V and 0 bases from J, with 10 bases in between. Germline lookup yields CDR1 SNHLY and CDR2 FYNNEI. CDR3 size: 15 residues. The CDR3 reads CASSGPPLAKNIQYF. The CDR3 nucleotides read TGTGCCAGCAGTGGCCCACCGCTAGCCAAAAACATTCAGTACTTC.

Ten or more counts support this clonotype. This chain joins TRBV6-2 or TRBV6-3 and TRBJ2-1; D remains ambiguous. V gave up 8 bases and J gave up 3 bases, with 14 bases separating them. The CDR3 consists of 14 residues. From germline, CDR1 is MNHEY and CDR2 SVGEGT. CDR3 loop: CASAARGVYNEQFF. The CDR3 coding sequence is TGTGCCAGCGCAGCACGTGGAGTCTACAATGAGCAGTTCTTC.

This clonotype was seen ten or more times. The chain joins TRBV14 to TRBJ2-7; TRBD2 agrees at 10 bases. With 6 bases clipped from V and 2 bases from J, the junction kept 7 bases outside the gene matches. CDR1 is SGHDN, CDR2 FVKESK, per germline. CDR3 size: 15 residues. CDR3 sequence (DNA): TGTGCCAGCAGACCCACTAGCGGGGCGACCTACGAGCAGTACTTC. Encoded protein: CASRPTSGATYEQYF.

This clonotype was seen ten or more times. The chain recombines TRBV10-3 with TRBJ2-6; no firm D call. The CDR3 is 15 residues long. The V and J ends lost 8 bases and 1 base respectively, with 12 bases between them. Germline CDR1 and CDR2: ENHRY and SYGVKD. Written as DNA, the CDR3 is TGTGCCATCTCGGCAGAGGTATCTGGGGCCAACGTCCTGACTTTC. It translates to CAISAEVSGANVLTF.